Following are 27 T cell receptor beta chains from one sample sequenced in a study of T cell responses to AZD1222 COVID-19 vaccine. TCRdb keeps only in-frame clones here, not all; method: immunoSEQ multiplex PCR. The sample includes approximately 110,000 clones, approximately 89% seen only once; the top ten take around 6%. The material was peripheral blood, obtained 28 days after the second AZD1222 dose. The receptors come from an adult who received the AZD1222 COVID-19 vaccine.

The chain has TRBV29-1 and TRBJ1-1; possible D gene TRBD1, 6 bases. Trimming stripped 7 bases from V and 4 bases from J, with 16 bases between. The CDR3 is 13 amino acids. The germline gives CDR1 SQVTM, CDR2 ANQGSEA. CDR3 residues: CSAHGGGGTEAFF. The CDR3 DNA sequence: TGCAGCGCCCATGGGGGCGGGGGCACTGAAGCTTTCTTT. The whole variable domain, filled in from reference TRBV29-1 and TRBJ1-1, reads SAVISQKPSRDICQRGTSLTIQCQVDSQVTMMFWYRQQPGQSLTLIATANQGSEATYESGFVIDKFPISRPNLTFSTLTVSNMSPEDSSIYLCSAHGGGGTEAFFGQGTRLTVV.

The chain is built from TRBV7-9 and TRBJ1-3; D may be TRBD1 (6 bases). The CDR3 length is 18 residues. Germline V lookup: CDR1 SEHNR, CDR2 FQNEAQ (reference sequence). The V end was cut by 3 bases, the J end by 0 bases, with 18 bases between. In nucleotides, the CDR3 is TGTGCCAGCAGCTTTGCCGGTTCCCAGGGGAGCTCTGGAAACACCATATATTTT. Amino acids: CASSFAGSQGSSGNTIYF. Filled out from reference TRBV7-9 and TRBJ1-3, the complete variable domain reads DTGVSQNPRHKITKRGQNVTFRCDPISEHNRLYWYRQTLGQGPEFLTYFQNEAQLEKSRLLSDRFSAERPKGSFSTLEIQRTEQGDSAMYLCASSFAGSQGSSGNTIYFGEGSWLTVV.

The chain uses TRBV5-1 and TRBJ1-2, with D tentatively TRBD1 (6 bases). Germline V lookup: CDR1 SGHRS, CDR2 YFSETQ. The CDR3 has 13 amino acids. Deletions cut 3 bases from V and 6 bases from J, with 12 bases between. CDR3 protein: CASSYTGSDGYTF. CDR3 in DNA: TGCGCCAGCAGCTACACAGGGTCCGATGGCTACACCTTC.

The DNA for the CDR3 is TGTGCCAGCAGCAAGGGGGACAGGGAAGGTGGTCTTTCACCCCTCCACTTT. This sequence encodes CASSKGDREGGLSPLHF. This rearrangement joins TRBV21-1 to TRBJ1-6; the D call of TRBD1 is as the table states it, not checked on the DNA. TRBV21-1 is a pseudogene locus. This CDR3 contains 17 residues.

V usage is TRBV13 and J usage is TRBJ2-1; 14 bases fit TRBD2. The CDR3 is 15 amino acids. Losses at the gene ends were 5 bases for V and 8 bases for J; bases not matched to a gene: 5. Germline V gene lookup returns CDR1 PRHDT and CDR2 FYEKMQ (reference sequence). The CDR3 sequence: CASSPGLAGGHEQFF. The CDR3 DNA is TGTGCCAGCAGCCCAGGACTAGCGGGGGGCCATGAGCAGTTCTTC.

The rearrangement links TRBV10-3 to TRBJ2-3; D might be TRBD1 (6 bases). CDR1 is ENHRY, CDR2 SYGVKD, per germline. This CDR3 region has 12 residues. V lost 6 bases and J lost 4, with 8 bases in between. The CDR3 reads CAISRGSDTQYF. CDR3 in DNA: TGTGCCATCAGCAGGGGTTCAGATACGCAGTATTTT.

V usage is TRBV5-6 and J usage is TRBJ2-7; weak D call: TRBD2 (5 bases). The CDR3 consists of 14 residues. Germline V gene data show CDR1 as SGHDT and CDR2 as YYEEEE. V lost 0 bases and J 4 bases, leaving 11 bases between the germline ends. As DNA, the CDR3 is TGTGCCAGCAGCTTGGAAGCGGTATCATACGAGCAGTACTTC. It specifies CASSLEAVSYEQYF.

This clone was seen more than once but under ten times. The chain is built from TRBV6-1 and TRBJ2-3; TRBD2 agrees at 9 bases. Per germline, CDR1 MNHNS and CDR2 SASEGT. The CDR3 is 17 amino acids. After removal of 4 bases from V and 2 bases from J, the junction contained 10 bases not matched to a gene. The CDR3 DNA reads TGTGCCAGCAGTGGTCGAGCTAGCGGGGTTACCACAGATACGCAGTATTTT. This encodes CASSGRASGVTTDTQYF.

The V gene is TRBV5-4, the J gene TRBJ1-5, with TRBD1 as a possible D gene (5 bases). Per the germline V gene, CDR1 is SGHNT and CDR2 is YYREEE (reference sequence). The CDR3 length is 16 residues. V lost 3 bases to trimming and J lost 2 bases, with 15 bases between them. CDR3 sequence: CASSSAGGGGNQPQHF. The CDR3 DNA is TGTGCCAGCAGCTCGGCGGGGGGGGGTGGCAATCAGCCCCAGCATTTT. Filled out from reference TRBV5-4 and TRBJ1-5, the complete variable domain reads ETGVTQSPTHLIKTRGQQVTLRCSSQSGHNTVSWYQQALGQGPQFIFQYYREEENGRGNFPPRFSGLQFPNYSSELNVNALELDDSALYLCASSSAGGGGNQPQHFGDGTRLSIL.

V and J are TRBV6-5 and TRBJ1-6; D is uncertain. V was shortened by 0 bases and J by 8 bases, with 5 bases between the two germline ends. The germline gives CDR1 MNHEY, CDR2 SVGAGI. The CDR3 is 13 residues long. This chain's CDR3 is CASSYSSDSPLHF. The CDR3 region has the DNA TGTGCCAGCAGTTACTCCTCTGATTCACCCCTCCACTTT.

The chain carries TRBV9 and TRBJ2-2; TRBD1 matches at 7 bases. CDR1 and CDR2 from the germline V gene are SGDLS and YYNGEE. The CDR3 is 15 residues long. The V segment lost 7 bases and the J segment 0 bases; nucleotides outside the gene matches: 6. The CDR3 bases are TGTGCCAGCGGGGACAGTGAGACGAACACCGGGGAGCTGTTTTTT. Translated, it gives CASGDSETNTGELFF.

This chain uses TRBV9 with TRBJ2-1; TRBD2 matches at 11 bases. Germline assignment: CDR1 SGDLS and CDR2 YYNGEE. Losses at the gene ends were 0 bases for V and 5 bases for J; bases not matched to a gene: 7. This CDR3 has 17 amino acids. CDR3 sequence (DNA): TGTGCCAGCAGCGTAGGAGTTAGCGGGGGGGTGAACAATGAGCAGTTCTTC. This sequence encodes CASSVGVSGGVNNEQFF.

The chain uses TRBV29-1 and TRBJ1-2; D is unresolved. Trimming removed 7 bases from V and 3 bases from J, with 21 bases in between. The CDR3 spans 15 residues. Germline V gene sequence: CDR1 SQVTM, CDR2 ANQGSEA. Written as DNA, the CDR3 is TGCAGCGCCGAGGAGGTTGGCCCTTGGGACTATGGCTACACCTTC. Its protein product is CSAEEVGPWDYGYTF.

This clone appeared a single time. The chain uses TRBV12-5 and TRBJ2-1, with no clear D. The CDR3 spans 15 residues. Between the trimmed V and J ends, which lost 0 bases and 0 bases, there was a span of 6 bases. CDR1 is LGHNT, CDR2 FRNRAP, per germline. The CDR3 nucleotides read TGTGCTAGTGGTTTGGTATACAACTCCTACAATGAGCAGTTCTTC. This gives the protein CASGLVYNSYNEQFF.

The chain joins TRBV5-8 to TRBJ2-7; D possibly corresponds to TRBD1 (6 bases). The CDR3 totals 12 residues. V was clipped by 4 bases and J by 5 bases, with 10 bases between them. Germline V gene lookup returns CDR1 SGHTS and CDR2 YDEGEE. CDR3 DNA: TGTGCCAGCAGCCCGGACAGCCACGAGCAGTACTTC. It yields the protein CASSPDSHEQYF.

The chain's CDR3 is CASSLGKGLGYTF. CDR3 DNA: TGTGCCAGCAGCTTAGGAAAGGGGCTCGGCTACACCTTC. This sequence joins TRBV7-2 and TRBJ1-2; TRBD1 is a possible D gene (5 bases). This CDR3 has 13 amino acids. In germline, CDR1 is SGHTA, CDR2 FQGNSA. V lost 1 base and J lost 8, with 11 bases in between.

The genes are TRBV10-2 and TRBJ1-1, with TRBD1 matching over 11 bases. This CDR3 has 14 residues. CDR1 is WSHSY, CDR2 SAAADI, per germline. V trimming: 6 bases; J trimming: 7 bases; junction bases outside the gene matches: 7. The CDR3 is CASRLGTGGVEAFF. CDR3 bases: TGCGCCAGCAGACTCGGGACAGGGGGAGTTGAAGCTTTCTTT.

The chain joins TRBV29-1 to TRBJ2-5; the D gene is possibly TRBD1 (5 bases). The CDR3 is 15 amino acids. Germline loops: CDR1 SQVTM, CDR2 ANQGSEA. The V end was cut by 2 bases, the J end by 5 bases, with 18 bases between. In DNA form, the CDR3 reads TGCAGCGTTGAAAATCTAGTAGGGGTGGGGGAGACCCAGTACTTC. Translated, it gives CSVENLVGVGETQYF.

The CDR3 sequence is CASSLVSFGDPYTEAFF. The CDR3 DNA reads TGTGCCAGCAGCTTAGTATCGTTTGGAGACCCCTACACTGAAGCTTTCTTT. J is TRBJ1-1 and V is TRBV7-2; the D is unclear. CDR3 length: 17 amino acids. CDR1 SGHTA and CDR2 FQGNSA come from the germline V gene. The V and J ends lost 1 base and 3 bases respectively, with 18 bases between them.

The gene calls are TRBV18 and TRBJ2-3; D is unclear. Trimming took off 0 bases at V and 2 bases at J, with 15 bases between the two ends. The length of the CDR3 is 17 residues. Per the germline V gene, CDR1 is KGHSH and CDR2 is LQKENI. Here the CDR3 reads CASSPPKGPSFTDTQYF. CDR3 DNA sequence: TGTGCCAGCTCACCACCGAAGGGTCCGAGCTTCACAGATACGCAGTATTTT.

This sequence joins TRBV29-1 and TRBJ2-3, with D unresolved. Trimming took off 4 bases at V and 1 base at J, with 9 bases between the two ends. The CDR3 runs to 13 residues. Germline V gives CDR1 SQVTM, CDR2 ANQGSEA. The CDR3, as DNA: TGCAGCGTTGCCCTGGCGGGCACAGATACGCAGTATTTT. This encodes CSVALAGTDTQYF.

The chain combines TRBV5-6 with TRBJ2-1; D remains ambiguous. CDR1 and CDR2 (germline): SGHDT, YYEEEE. V gave up 4 bases and J gave up 8 bases, with 16 bases separating them. The length of the CDR3 is 14 residues. CDR3 region: CASSLYRVGDEQFF. The CDR3 bases are TGTGCCAGCAGCCTCTATCGGGTAGGCGATGAGCAGTTCTTC.

This chain joins TRBV5-1 and TRBJ2-7; D not certain. Germline loops: CDR1 SGHRS, CDR2 YFSETQ. V was shortened by 0 bases and J by 4 bases, with 8 bases between the two germline ends. This CDR3 has 13 residues. The CDR3 nucleotides are TGCGCCAGCAGCTTGGCCTTGGGGTACGAGCAGTACTTC. Encoded protein: CASSLALGYEQYF.

The V gene is TRBV4-3, the J gene TRBJ1-1; TRBD1 matches 8 bases. Germline loops: CDR1 LGHNA, CDR2 YSLEER. After removal of 3 bases from V and 2 bases from J, the junction contained 5 bases not matched to a gene. The CDR3 is 15 amino acids. In nucleotides, the CDR3 is TGCGCCAGCAGCCACTCCCAGGGGGCTAACACTGAAGCTTTCTTT. It is translated as CASSHSQGANTEAFF.

V usage is TRBV11-2 and J usage is TRBJ2-7; D perhaps matches TRBD1 (6 bases). Germline CDR1 SGHAT, CDR2 FQNNGV. CDR3 length equals 15 residues. The germline V and J ends were trimmed by 0 bases and 5 bases, with 14 bases remaining between them. The CDR3 sequence: CASSLEGPGDHEQYF. For the CDR3, the DNA is TGTGCCAGCAGCTTAGAAGGGCCAGGGGACCACGAGCAGTACTTC.

This chain joins TRBV7-2 and TRBJ2-4, with D uncertain. The CDR3 contains 13 residues. Germline CDR1 and CDR2: SGHTA and FQGNSA. DNA of the CDR3: TGTGAACCGGGTCTCCCAGCCAAAAACATTCAGTACTTC. It yields the protein CEPGLPAKNIQYF. The full variable domain, its missing parts supplied by reference TRBV7-2 and TRBJ2-4, is GAGVSQSPSNKVTEKGKDVELRCDPISGHTALYWYRQSLGQGLEFLIYFQGNSAPDKSGLPSDRFSAERTGGSVSTLTIQRTQQEDSAVYLCEPGLPAKNIQYFGAGTRLSVL.

The chain joins TRBV5-5 to TRBJ1-1; 8 nucleotides align to TRBD1. This CDR3 comprises 16 residues. Germline lookup yields CDR1 SGHKS and CDR2 YYEKEE (reference sequence). The V segment lost 4 bases and the J segment 1 base; nucleotides outside the gene matches: 9. CDR3 DNA: TGTGCCAGCAGCCAGGGGGCAGGGAGCCAGAACACTGAAGCTTTCTTT. Its protein is CASSQGAGSQNTEAFF.